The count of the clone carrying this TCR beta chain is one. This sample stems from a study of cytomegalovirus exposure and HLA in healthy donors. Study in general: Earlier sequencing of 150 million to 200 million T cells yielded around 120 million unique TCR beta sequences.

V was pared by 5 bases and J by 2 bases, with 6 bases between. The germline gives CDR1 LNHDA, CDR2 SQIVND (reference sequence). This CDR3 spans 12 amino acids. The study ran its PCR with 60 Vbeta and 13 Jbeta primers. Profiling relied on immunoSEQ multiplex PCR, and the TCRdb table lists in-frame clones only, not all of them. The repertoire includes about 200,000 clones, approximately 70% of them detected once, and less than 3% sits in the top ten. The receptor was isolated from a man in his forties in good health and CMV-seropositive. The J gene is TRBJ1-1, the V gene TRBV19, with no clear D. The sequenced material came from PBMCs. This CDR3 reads CASSLSNTEAFF. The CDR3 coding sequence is TGTGCCAGTAGTCTCTCCAACACTGAAGCTTTCTTT.